The source of this T cell receptor (beta chain) is a study of cytomegalovirus exposure and HLA in healthy donors (dated by TCRdb to the late 2010s). The study in broad terms: According to an earlier analysis of 450 to 650 of the donors, about 180 million T cells yielded some 120 million unique TCR beta sequences and approximately 280 Gb of sequence data. A later analysis re-examined previously published TCR beta repertoires from just over 650 donors and added high-resolution HLA genotyping to investigate patterns of TCR occurrence. A handful of DR-DQ haplotypes were handled as single units for association and clustering because linkage in the cohort was strong. The study profiled the T cell repertoires of under 700 subjects by immunosequencing and related them to cytomegalovirus serostatus. All discovery cohort repertoires had been generated using a single sequencing platform. The later analysis used no new phenotypic data to find candidate immune exposures, relying instead on TCR beta sequences and their occurrence across donors. To decide whether each TCR beta V gene segment behaved as functional or pseudogenic, an earlier analysis of 587 of the donors relied on high-throughput TCR beta sequencing. Roughly 300 gigabases of sequencing data and approximately 85 million unique TCR sequences were included in an early release covering 550 to 650 HLA-typed donors. The study combined high-throughput TCR immunosequencing, statistical association of individual TCRs with disease status, and machine learning to predict cytomegalovirus infection status. Donor age, sex, ethnicity and CMV serostatus were collected together with the repertoire data. Along with the approximately 670-subject first cohort, a separate validation cohort of around 120 different subjects was used. A later genetic analysis took genome-wide SNP genotypes for about three fifths of the 666 donors and used that subset as a discovery cohort. Of the 300 to 500 genotyped donors, approximately 81% were placed in the genetic ancestry cluster associated with self-reported Caucasian donors. The number of donors typed differed by locus, with about 629-630 for A, B, C, DRB1 and DQB1, around 500 for DQA1, nearly 610 for DPA1, and 450 to 480 for DPB1. The study aimed to test whether signatures of past pathogen exposure could be identified by cataloging public T cell receptors. Across about 380 genotyped donors of the cohort, an average of roughly 250,000 unique TCR beta nucleotide sequences per donor were sequenced, and roughly 18% of those sequences were non-productive. Class I and class II HLA loci were covered by the typing at four-digit resolution.

The cohort consisted of 666 healthy bone marrow donors. Cohort members were all nominally healthy when sampled, although unrecorded immune exposures were likely present. The donor tested CMV seropositive and was one of the 289 seropositive cohort members. Every donor gave a peripheral blood sample, and the peripheral blood mononuclear cells from that sample were used for TCR beta sequencing. The Qiagen DNeasy Blood Extraction Kit was used to extract genomic DNA from the blood cell samples. Library preparation employed the immunoSEQ multiplex PCR assay. A mixture of 60 forward primers for TCR Vbeta segments and 13 reverse primers for TCR Jbeta segments was used in the multiplex PCR. A multiplex PCR assay on genomic DNA amplified the CDR3 region of rearranged TCR beta genes. Amplified TCR beta libraries were sequenced as 87-base-pair reads on the Illumina HiSeq System. Per the authors' processing: In a later analysis, tens of millions of unique TCR beta chains were counted across the roughly 670 repertoires, and roughly 10 million of these chains were shared by at least two donors. Raw reads were error-corrected and collapsed into unique sequences by a nearest-neighbor algorithm in which closely related sequences were merged to remove PCR and sequencing errors. To assign V, D and J gene segments, CDR3 sequences were aligned to IMGT reference sequences. For a sequence to be retained, a match of at least six nucleotides was required to both a V gene segment and a J gene segment. A rearrangement was called productive if the CDR3 had no stop codons and remained in frame with V and J, and every other rearrangement was called non-productive. Following IMGT convention, CDR3 was defined as the stretch from the second conserved V-encoded cysteine to the conserved J-encoded phenylalanine. In an earlier analysis of around 600 of the donors, sequences lacking an unambiguous match to a single V gene segment were excluded. In an earlier analysis of some 590 of the donors, a V segment was called functional when productive rearrangements were above 56.7%, and segregating when the standard deviation between donors exceeded 5%. A statistical classification framework was built to diagnose cytomegalovirus status from the catalog of TCR beta chain sequences. A later analysis assigned V and J genes by comparing TCR nucleotide sequences with IMGT/GENE-DB human TR gene sequences. The TCRdist pipeline was used in a later analysis to assign CDR3 sequences and most-parsimonious VDJ recombination scenarios. A later analysis defined each TCR beta chain by its CDR3 amino acid sequence plus V-gene family, and excluded reads lacking a unique V-gene family. In a later analysis, around 600 highly shared, low-generation-probability nucleotide sequences were removed to address suspected cross-contamination and a sequencing artifact. In a later analysis, a clonal expansion index was calculated for each public chain from normalized within-repertoire ranks of inferred template counts. A later analysis computed generation probabilities with a VDJ recombination model fitted to out-of-frame rearrangements, and checked the results against IGoR. Hypergeometric tests were used in a later analysis to score TCR-TCR, TCR-HLA and TCR-CMV co-occurrence, with a repertoire-size bias correction applied to the TCR pairs. A later analysis estimated false discovery rates by permuting HLA or CMV assignments 20 times. In a later analysis, co-occurring TCRs were grouped using DBSCAN, with TCRdist sequence similarity added in when clustering inside HLA-allele-positive subsets. For co-occurrence clustering, repertoires with fewer than 30,000 or more than 120,000 public chains were excluded, along with 4 to 6 repertoires with anomalous nucleotide sharing. Drawn from immuneACCESS, this table holds only the in-frame rearrangements with V and J called that TCRdb kept. Clones are partly lost; checked studies trace under half to an unresolved V gene and leave the rest unexplained. That table furnishes V, J and clone size, whereas the DNA furnished D and trimming. This sample lists around 160,000 clones; around 79% were detected once. Roughly 3.1% of the sample is taken by the ten largest.

For this clone: The specificity of this receptor is unknown. No quality values exist for individual bases; no much larger clone is one base distant.

The study at large found these results: V-gene and J-gene trimming of TCR beta chains was associated with a missense DCLRE1C variant in a later genetic analysis, and the association was replicated in an independent cohort. According to a later genetic analysis, donors in an Asian-associated ancestry cluster had fewer N-insertions in productive TCRs than the approximately 700-donor mean. Specific HLA alleles were associated with about 17,000 TCR beta sequences at a false discovery rate of 0.05 in a later analysis. Because HLA typing was missing for some donors at each locus, association tests included only the typed subset. The cohort was sequenced for TCR beta chains only, and without alpha or paired-chain data the features that could be detected were limited. In a later analysis, most CMV-associated TCR beta chains were found to appear HLA-restricted, with HLA associations seemingly driven largely by CMV exposure. A further reported finding was that TCR beta sequences accurately predicted the HLA-A and HLA-B alleles for most subjects in the first cohort. An earlier analysis of 450 to 750 of the donors showed that most TCR beta V segments appeared in productive rearrangements either about 87% or about 30% of the time, which broadly matched IMGT annotations. In vitro tests confirmed that a few of the cytomegalovirus-associated TCR beta chains recognize cytomegalovirus antigens. Because counts were too low, seventeen rarely observed V segments, including chromosome 9 orphons, were left out of the earlier analysis of some 600 of the donors. A cluster of highly shared sequence variants was judged likely to represent a technical artifact of the sequencing pipeline. Correlated functional status among segregating V segments might reflect linkage disequilibrium, but an unknown experimental factor could not be ruled out. A total of 150 or so TCR beta chains were listed by the study as associated with cytomegalovirus. In a later analysis, HLA-associated TCR beta chains were found to be more clonally expanded and to have lower generation probabilities than equally common non-associated chains. Immune exposure information for the cohort was limited to CMV serostatus. According to a later analysis, TCR association rates differed among HLA loci, with DRB1 alleles showing the most associated TCRs and HLA-C alleles showing the fewest. According to the authors, the approach could potentially be generalized to other disease states and immunological phenotypes. While some public TCRs were present in many individuals, most TCR sequences turned up only very rarely across donors. Several of the top co-occurrence clusters appeared to be linked to parvovirus B19, influenza, CMV and Epstein-Barr virus, according to a later analysis. In both the original and validation cohorts, the classifier was reported to diagnose cytomegalovirus status with high specificity and sensitivity. Roughly uniform sequencing depth across donors was assumed in presence/absence analyses, although this assumption may not hold. When HLA alleles, especially DR and DQ, strongly co-occurred, TCR associations were difficult to assign to individual alleles.

The receptor's source is a middle-aged man in good health and CMV-seropositive. Sequenced: PBMCs.

For the CDR3, the sequence is CASSQVDRQPQHF. Read as DNA, the sequence is TGTGCCAGCAGCCAGGTTGATCGGCAGCCCCAGCATTTT. The sequence joins TRBV6-5 to TRBJ1-5; no D segment can be confidently identified. CDR3 length: 13 amino acids, cysteine to phenylalanine. This entry keeps only the CDR3 DNA: 39 bases, framed from base 1. Relative to germline, V is 6 bases shorter and J is 7 bases shorter, with 13 bases between their ends. CDR1 and CDR2 are drawn from the germline V gene: MNHEY, SVGAGI.